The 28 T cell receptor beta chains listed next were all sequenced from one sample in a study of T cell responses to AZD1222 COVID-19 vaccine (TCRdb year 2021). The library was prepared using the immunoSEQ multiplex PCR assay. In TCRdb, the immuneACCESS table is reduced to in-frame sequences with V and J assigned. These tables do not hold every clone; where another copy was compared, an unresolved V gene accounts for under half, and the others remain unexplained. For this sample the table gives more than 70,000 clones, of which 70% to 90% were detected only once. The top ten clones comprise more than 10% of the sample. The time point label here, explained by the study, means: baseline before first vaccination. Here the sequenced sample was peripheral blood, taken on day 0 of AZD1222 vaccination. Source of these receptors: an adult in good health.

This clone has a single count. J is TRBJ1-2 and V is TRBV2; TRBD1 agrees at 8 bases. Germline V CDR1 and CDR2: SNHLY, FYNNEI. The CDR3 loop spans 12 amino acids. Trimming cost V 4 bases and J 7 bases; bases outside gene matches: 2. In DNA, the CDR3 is TGTGCCAGCAGTGGACAGGGGAGTGGCTACACCTTC. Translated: CASSGQGSGYTF.

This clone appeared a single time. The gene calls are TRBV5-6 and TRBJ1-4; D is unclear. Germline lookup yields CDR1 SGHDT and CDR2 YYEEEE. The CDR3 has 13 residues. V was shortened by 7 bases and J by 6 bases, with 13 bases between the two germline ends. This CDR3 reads CASGRRPDEKLFF. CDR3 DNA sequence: TGTGCCAGCGGACGGAGACCTGATGAAAAACTGTTTTTT.

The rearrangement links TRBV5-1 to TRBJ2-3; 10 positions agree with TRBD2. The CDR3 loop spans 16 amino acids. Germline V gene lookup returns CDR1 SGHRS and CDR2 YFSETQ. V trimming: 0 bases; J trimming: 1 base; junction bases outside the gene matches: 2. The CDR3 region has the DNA TGCGCCAGCAGCTTGGGGACTAGCGGCCGCACAGATACGCAGTATTTT. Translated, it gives CASSLGTSGRTDTQYF.

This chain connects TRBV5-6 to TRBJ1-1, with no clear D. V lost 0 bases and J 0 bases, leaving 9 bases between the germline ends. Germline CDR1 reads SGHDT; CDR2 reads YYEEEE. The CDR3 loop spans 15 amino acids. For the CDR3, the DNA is TGTGCCAGCAGCTTGGGCTGGGCCATGAACACTGAAGCTTTCTTT. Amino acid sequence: CASSLGWAMNTEAFF. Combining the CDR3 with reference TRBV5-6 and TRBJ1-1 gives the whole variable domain DAGVTQSPTHLIKTRGQQVTLRCSPKSGHDTVSWYQQALGQGPQFIFQYYEEEERQRGNFPDRFSGHQFPNYSSELNVNALLLGDSALYLCASSLGWAMNTEAFFGQGTRLTVV.

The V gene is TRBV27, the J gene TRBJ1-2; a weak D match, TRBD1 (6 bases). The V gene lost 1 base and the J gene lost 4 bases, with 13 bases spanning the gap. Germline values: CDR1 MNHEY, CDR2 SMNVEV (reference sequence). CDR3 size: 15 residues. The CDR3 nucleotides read TGTGCCAGCAGTTTATTAGGGGGGTACGGCTATGGCTACACCTTC. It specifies CASSLLGGYGYGYTF.

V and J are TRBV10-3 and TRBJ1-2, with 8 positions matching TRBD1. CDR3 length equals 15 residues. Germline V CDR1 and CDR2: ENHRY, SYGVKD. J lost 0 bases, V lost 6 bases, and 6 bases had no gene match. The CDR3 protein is CAIRLQGGPNYGYTF. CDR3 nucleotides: TGTGCCATCAGACTACAGGGGGGCCCTAACTATGGCTACACCTTC.

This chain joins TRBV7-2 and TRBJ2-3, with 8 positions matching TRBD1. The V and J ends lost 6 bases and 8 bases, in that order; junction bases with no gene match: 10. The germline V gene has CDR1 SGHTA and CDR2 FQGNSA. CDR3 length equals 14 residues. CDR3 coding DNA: TGTGCCAGCAGACCCAGGGGGCTGGTTGGTACGCAGTATTTT. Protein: CASRPRGLVGTQYF.

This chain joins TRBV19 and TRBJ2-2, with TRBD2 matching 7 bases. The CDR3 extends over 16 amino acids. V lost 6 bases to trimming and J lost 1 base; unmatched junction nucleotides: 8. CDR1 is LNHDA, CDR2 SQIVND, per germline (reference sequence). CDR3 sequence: CASSPLAGLNTGELFF. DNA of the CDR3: TGTGCCAGTAGCCCCTTAGCGGGCCTGAACACCGGGGAGCTGTTTTTT.

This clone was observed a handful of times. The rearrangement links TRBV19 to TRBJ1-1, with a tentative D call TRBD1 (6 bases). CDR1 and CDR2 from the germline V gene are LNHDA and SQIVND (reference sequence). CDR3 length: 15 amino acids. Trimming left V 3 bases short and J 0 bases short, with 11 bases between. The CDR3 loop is CASSISGGLNTEAFF. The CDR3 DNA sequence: TGTGCCAGTAGTATTTCTGGGGGCTTGAACACTGAAGCTTTCTTT.

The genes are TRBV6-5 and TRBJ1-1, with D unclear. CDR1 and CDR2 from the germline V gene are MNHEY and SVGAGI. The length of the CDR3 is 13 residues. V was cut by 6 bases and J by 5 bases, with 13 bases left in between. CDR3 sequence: CASRRIKGTEAFF. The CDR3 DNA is TGTGCCAGCAGGCGAATTAAGGGAACTGAAGCTTTCTTT.

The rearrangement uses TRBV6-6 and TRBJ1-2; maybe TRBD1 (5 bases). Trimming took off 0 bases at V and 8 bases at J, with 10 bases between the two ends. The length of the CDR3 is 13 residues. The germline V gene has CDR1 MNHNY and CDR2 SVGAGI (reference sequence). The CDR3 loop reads CASSYSGGDGYTF. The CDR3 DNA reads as TGTGCCAGCAGTTACTCGGGGGGAGACGGCTACACCTTC.

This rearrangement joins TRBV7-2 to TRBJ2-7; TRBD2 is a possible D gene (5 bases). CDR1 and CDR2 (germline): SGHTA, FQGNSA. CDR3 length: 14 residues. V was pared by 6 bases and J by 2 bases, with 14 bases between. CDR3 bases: TGTGCCAGCAGGTTAAGGGAGCCTACCTACGAGCAGTACTTC. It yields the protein CASRLREPTYEQYF.

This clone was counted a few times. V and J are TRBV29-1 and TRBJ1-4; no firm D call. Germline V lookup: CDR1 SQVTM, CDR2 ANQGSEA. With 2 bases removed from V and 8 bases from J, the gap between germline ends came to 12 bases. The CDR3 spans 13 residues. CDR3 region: CSVELRLSEKLFF. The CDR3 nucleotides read TGCAGCGTTGAACTGCGGTTGTCAGAAAAACTGTTTTTT.

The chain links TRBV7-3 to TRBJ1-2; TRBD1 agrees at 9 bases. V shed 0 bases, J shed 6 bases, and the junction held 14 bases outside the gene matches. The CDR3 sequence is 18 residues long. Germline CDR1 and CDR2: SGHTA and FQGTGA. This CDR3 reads CASSLTGGQGLPFDGYTF. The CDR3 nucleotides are TGTGCCAGCAGCTTAACAGGGGGACAGGGCTTACCTTTTGATGGCTACACCTTC.

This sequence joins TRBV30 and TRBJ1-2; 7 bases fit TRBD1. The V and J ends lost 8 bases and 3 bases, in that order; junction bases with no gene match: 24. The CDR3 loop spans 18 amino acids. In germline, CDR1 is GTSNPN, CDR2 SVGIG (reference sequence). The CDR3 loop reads CAAPKRGQGLEDHYGYTF. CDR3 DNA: TGTGCCGCACCTAAAAGGGGGCAGGGACTTGAGGATCACTATGGCTACACCTTC.

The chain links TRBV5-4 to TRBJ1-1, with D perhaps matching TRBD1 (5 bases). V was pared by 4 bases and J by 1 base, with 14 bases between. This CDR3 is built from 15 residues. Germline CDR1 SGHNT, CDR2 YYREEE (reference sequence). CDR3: CASSPGGVRNTEAFF. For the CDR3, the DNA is TGTGCCAGCAGCCCGGGAGGGGTGAGGAACACTGAAGCTTTCTTT. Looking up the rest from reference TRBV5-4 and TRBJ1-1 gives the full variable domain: ETGVTQSPTHLIKTRGQQVTLRCSSQSGHNTVSWYQQALGQGPQFIFQYYREEENGRGNFPPRFSGLQFPNYSSELNVNALELDDSALYLCASSPGGVRNTEAFFGQGTRLTVV.

This CDR3 is CASQGTNQPQHF. In DNA, the CDR3 is TGTGCCAGCCAGGGAACGAATCAGCCCCAGCATTTT. The genes are TRBV28 and TRBJ1-5, with D maybe TRBD1 (5 bases). This CDR3 has 12 amino acids. V lost 8 bases and J lost 4, with 9 bases in between. In germline, CDR1 is MDHEN, CDR2 SYDVKM. The variable domain in full, with the rest retrieved from reference TRBV28 and TRBJ1-5, is DVKVTQSSRYLVKRTGEKVFLECVQDMDHENMFWYRQDPGLGLRLIYFSYDVKMKEKGDIPEGYSVSREKKERFSLILESASTNQTSMYLCASQGTNQPQHFGDGTRLSIL.

The CDR3 DNA is TGTGCCAGCAGCTTGGGATTTTCCAATGAGCAGTTCTTC. Translation gives CASSLGFSNEQFF. The gene calls are TRBV7-3 and TRBJ2-1; no clear D gene. Germline CDR1 and CDR2: SGHTA and FQGTGA. V lost 3 bases, J lost 6 bases, and 9 bases lay in between. The CDR3 contains 13 residues.

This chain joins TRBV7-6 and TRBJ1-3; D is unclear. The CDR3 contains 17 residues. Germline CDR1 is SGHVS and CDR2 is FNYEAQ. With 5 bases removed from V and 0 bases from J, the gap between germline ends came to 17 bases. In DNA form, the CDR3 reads TGTGCCAGCAGCCTACACGGGCGGACGGACTCTGGAAACACCATATATTTT. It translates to CASSLHGRTDSGNTIYF.

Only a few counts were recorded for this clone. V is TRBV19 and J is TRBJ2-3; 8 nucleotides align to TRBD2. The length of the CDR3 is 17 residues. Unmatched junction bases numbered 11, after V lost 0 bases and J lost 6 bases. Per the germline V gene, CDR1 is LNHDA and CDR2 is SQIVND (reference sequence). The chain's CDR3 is CASSIEVLAAQEDTQYF. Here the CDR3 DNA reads TGTGCCAGTAGTATAGAGGTACTAGCGGCGCAGGAGGATACGCAGTATTTT.

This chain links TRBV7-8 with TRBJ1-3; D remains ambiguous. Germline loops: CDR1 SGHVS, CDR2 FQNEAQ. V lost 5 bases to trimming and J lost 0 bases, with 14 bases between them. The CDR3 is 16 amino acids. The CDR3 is CASSPILDASGNTIYF. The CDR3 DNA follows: TGTGCCAGCAGCCCCATCCTGGATGCCTCTGGAAACACCATATATTTT. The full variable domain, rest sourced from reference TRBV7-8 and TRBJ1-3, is GAGVSQSPRYKVAKRGQDVALRCDPISGHVSLFWYQQALGQGPEFLTYFQNEAQLDKSGLPSDRFFAERPEGSVSTLKIQRTQQEDSAVYLCASSPILDASGNTIYFGEGSWLTVV.

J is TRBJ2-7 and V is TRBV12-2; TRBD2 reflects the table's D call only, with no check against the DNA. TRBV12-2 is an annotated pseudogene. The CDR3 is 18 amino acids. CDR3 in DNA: TGTGCAAGTCGCTTAGTGAGTTCGGAGGAGGAGCCGGGGTTCGAGCAGTACTTC. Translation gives CASRLVSSEEEPGFEQYF.

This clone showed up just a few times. CDR3 DNA sequence: TGTGCCACCAGAATCGGACAGGCGAGGACGAACTATGGCTACACCTTC. This gives the protein CATRIGQARTNYGYTF. J is TRBJ1-2 and V is TRBV15; TRBD1 matches 7 bases. The germline V gene encodes CDR1 LNHNV and CDR2 YYDKDF (reference sequence). The ends lost 6 bases at V and 2 bases at J; junction bases unmatched: 12. This CDR3 has 16 residues.

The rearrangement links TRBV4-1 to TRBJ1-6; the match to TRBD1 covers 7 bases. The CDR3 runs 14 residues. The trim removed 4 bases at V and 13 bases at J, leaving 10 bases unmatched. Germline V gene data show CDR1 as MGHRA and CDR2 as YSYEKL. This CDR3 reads CASSRSGQPDPLHF. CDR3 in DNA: TGCGCCAGCAGCCGCTCGGGACAGCCGGATCCCCTCCACTTT.

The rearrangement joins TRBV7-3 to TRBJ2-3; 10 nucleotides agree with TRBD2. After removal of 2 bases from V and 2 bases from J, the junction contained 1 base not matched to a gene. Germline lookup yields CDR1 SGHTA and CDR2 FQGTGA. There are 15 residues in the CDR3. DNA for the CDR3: TGTGCCAGCAGCTTACTAGCGGGGGACACAGATACGCAGTATTTT. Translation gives CASSLLAGDTDTQYF.

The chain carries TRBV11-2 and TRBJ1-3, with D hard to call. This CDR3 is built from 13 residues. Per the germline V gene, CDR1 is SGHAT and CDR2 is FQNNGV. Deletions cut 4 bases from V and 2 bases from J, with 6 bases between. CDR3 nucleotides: TGTGCCAGCAGCTCCGACACTGGAAACACCATATATTTT. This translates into CASSSDTGNTIYF.

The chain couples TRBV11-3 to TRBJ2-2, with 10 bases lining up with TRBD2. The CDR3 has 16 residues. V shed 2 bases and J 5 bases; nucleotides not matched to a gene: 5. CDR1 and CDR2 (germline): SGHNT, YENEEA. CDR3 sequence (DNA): TGTGCCAGCAGCTTAACACTAGCGGGGTTGACCGGGGAGCTGTTTTTT. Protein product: CASSLTLAGLTGELFF. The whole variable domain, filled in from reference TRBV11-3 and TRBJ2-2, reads EAGVVQSPRYKIIEKKQPVAFWCNPISGHNTLYWYLQNLGQGPELLIRYENEEAVDDSQLPKDRFSAERLKGVDSTLKIQPAELGDSAVYLCASSLTLAGLTGELFFGEGSRLTVL.

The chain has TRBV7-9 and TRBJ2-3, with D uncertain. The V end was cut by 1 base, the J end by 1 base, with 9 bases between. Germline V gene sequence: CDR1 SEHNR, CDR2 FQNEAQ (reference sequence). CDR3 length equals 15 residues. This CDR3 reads CASSLGLVGTDTQYF. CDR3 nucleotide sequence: TGTGCCAGCAGCTTAGGGCTCGTGGGCACAGATACGCAGTATTTT.